The text below deals with one T cell receptor (beta chain). A minimum of 7 million PBMCs was isolated per sample. Using a J-beta primer mix together with a sample-barcoded 5' primer, a second PCR was run for about 6 to 11 cycles. TCRdb independently ran MiXCR on the 5' RACE reads; one entry per CDR3 protein. The sample carries hundreds of thousands of distinct CDR3 sequences, under 45% recorded once. The data originate from a study of blood T cells in healthy people across ages. Study-level background: Roughly one uniquely barcoded beta molecule per two T cells was captured.

With 4 bases clipped from V and 8 bases from J, the junction kept 5 bases outside the gene matches. CDR1 is MGHRA, CDR2 YSYEKL, per germline. This CDR3 is 16 amino acids long. The receptor comes from a man between 60 and 75 years old in good health. The sequencing sample was made of blood. The J gene is TRBJ2-1, the V gene TRBV4-1; the match to TRBD2 covers 16 bases. The CDR3 reads CASSRGLAGGRDEQFF. The CDR3 DNA sequence: TGCGCCAGCAGCCGGGGACTAGCGGGGGGGCGGGATGAGCAGTTCTTC.